One sample yielded the 21 T cell receptor beta chains listed below, sequenced in a study of T cell changes during pregnancy in multiple sclerosis. The table came from immunoSEQ multiplex PCR; TCRdb's copy has only in-frame clones and leaves some out. The data contain around 88,000 clones, 85% to 95% of them singletons. Sequenced material: peripheral blood, taken in the first trimester of pregnancy. These receptors came from a female donor with multiple sclerosis, enrolled in a pregnancy study.

The CDR3 region is CASSQDHTPFMSTDTQYF. The DNA for the CDR3 is TGCGCCAGCAGCCAAGACCATACTCCGTTCATGAGCACAGATACGCAGTATTTT. The chain joins TRBV4-1 to TRBJ2-3; D not resolved. Trimming shortened V by 0 bases and J by 0 bases, and 16 bases separated the two germline ends. Germline loops: CDR1 MGHRA, CDR2 YSYEKL. The CDR3 length is 18 residues.

This rearrangement joins TRBV29-1 to TRBJ2-1; a weak D match, TRBD2 (6 bases). CDR1 and CDR2 (germline): SQVTM, ANQGSEA. Trimming removed 3 bases from V and 8 bases from J, with 8 bases in between. The CDR3 length is 11 residues. The CDR3 loop reads CSVEERDEQFF. CDR3 DNA: TGCAGCGTTGAGGAGCGGGATGAGCAGTTCTTC.

The rearrangement uses TRBV6-5 and TRBJ2-5, with 8 bases identical to TRBD2. The CDR3 sequence is 16 residues long. J was trimmed by 3 bases and V by 0 bases; bases with no gene match: 6. In germline, CDR1 is MNHEY, CDR2 SVGAGI. CDR3 sequence reads: CASSYSLLADKETQYF. CDR3 DNA sequence: TGTGCCAGCAGTTACTCGTTACTAGCGGATAAAGAGACCCAGTACTTC.

V gene TRBV19 combines with J gene TRBJ2-1; 11 bases align to TRBD2. CDR1 LNHDA and CDR2 SQIVND come from the germline V gene (reference sequence). V shed 3 bases, J shed 0 bases, and the junction held 7 bases outside the gene matches. The CDR3 is 18 residues long. CDR3 nucleotides: TGTGCCAGTAGTATGAAGGGACTAGCGGCGAGCTCCTACAATGAGCAGTTCTTC. Translated, it gives CASSMKGLAASSYNEQFF.

CDR3 coding DNA: TGTGCCACCCTGCTTTCCGCGGTCACAGATACGCAGTATTTT. Translated, it gives CATLLSAVTDTQYF. The gene calls are TRBV10-3 and TRBJ2-3; D is unresolved. CDR3 length equals 14 residues. CDR1 and CDR2 from the germline V gene are ENHRY and SYGVKD. Trimming removed 10 bases from V and 2 bases from J, with 16 bases in between.

This sequence joins TRBV29-1 and TRBJ2-4; D is perhaps TRBD2 (5 bases). This CDR3 contains 14 residues. The ends were cut back, 4 bases at V and 4 bases at J, with 14 bases in the middle. Germline V gene lookup returns CDR1 SQVTM and CDR2 ANQGSEA. CDR3 DNA sequence: TGCAGCGTTGTACCCAGCGGAAGTAAAAACATTCAGTACTTC. Protein product: CSVVPSGSKNIQYF.

The CDR3 reads CASSIGQNSYNEQFF. In DNA form, the CDR3 reads TGTGCCAGTAGTATTGGGCAGAACTCCTACAATGAGCAGTTCTTC. The chain combines TRBV19 with TRBJ2-1, with D unresolved. The CDR3 totals 15 residues. Germline V gene lookup returns CDR1 LNHDA and CDR2 SQIVND (reference sequence). V was clipped by 3 bases and J by 0 bases, with 9 bases between them.

This clone came up a few times. The chain links TRBV21-1 to TRBJ1-5. TRBV21-1 is termed a pseudogene. CDR3 length equals 13 residues. In nucleotides, the CDR3 is TGTGCCAGCAGCAGGGAGAAAAATCAGCCCCAGCATTTT. Protein sequence: CASSREKNQPQHF.

The chain carries TRBV5-1 and TRBJ1-2; 7 bases agree with TRBD1. Germline values: CDR1 SGHRS, CDR2 YFSETQ. V shed 1 base and J 3 bases; nucleotides not matched to a gene: 3. The CDR3 covers 14 residues. The CDR3 is CASSLKTGYYGYTF. CDR3 DNA sequence: TGCGCCAGCAGCTTGAAGACAGGGTACTATGGCTACACCTTC.

This chain connects TRBV27 to TRBJ2-5; D unresolved. The CDR3 has 14 residues. Per germline, CDR1 MNHEY and CDR2 SMNVEV (reference sequence). V lost 4 bases, J lost 5 bases, and 14 bases lay in between. CDR3 region: CASSSASRVETQYF. The CDR3 DNA reads TGTGCCAGCAGTTCTGCTAGTAGAGTCGAGACCCAGTACTTC.

V gene TRBV6-5 combines with J gene TRBJ1-5, with a weak D call TRBD1 (5 bases). The CDR3 covers 15 residues. Germline CDR1 and CDR2: MNHEY and SVGAGI. V was cut by 0 bases and J by 4 bases, with 10 bases left in between. The CDR3 DNA reads TGTGCCAGCAGTTACTCAGGGGTAGCTAATCAGCCCCAGCATTTT. This codes for CASSYSGVANQPQHF.

The genes are TRBV10-3 and TRBJ2-7; weak D call: TRBD2 (6 bases). Germline V gene data show CDR1 as ENHRY and CDR2 as SYGVKD. This CDR3 contains 14 residues. V gave up 4 bases and J gave up 5 bases, with 15 bases separating them. CDR3: CAISGGGSGHEQYF. The CDR3 DNA is TGTGCCATCAGTGGGGGTGGTAGCGGACACGAGCAGTACTTC.

V gene TRBV30 combines with J gene TRBJ2-1; 10 bases align to TRBD2. Germline trimming cut 5 bases from V and 7 bases from J; bases unmatched to any gene: 8. The length of the CDR3 is 14 residues. Germline V gene lookup returns CDR1 GTSNPN and CDR2 SVGIG (reference sequence). CDR3 sequence reads: CAWASGRGWNEQFF. Written as DNA, the CDR3 is TGTGCCTGGGCTAGCGGGAGAGGTTGGAATGAGCAGTTCTTC. Full variable domain (missing parts from reference TRBV30 and TRBJ2-1): SQTIHQWPATLVQPVGSPLSLECTVEGTSNPNLYWYRQAAGRGLQLLFYSVGIGQISSEVPQNLSASRPQDRQFILSSKKLLLSDSGFYLCAWASGRGWNEQFFGPGTRLTVL.

The chain joins TRBV5-4 to TRBJ2-2, with TRBD1 matching 8 bases. The germline V gene has CDR1 SGHNT and CDR2 YYREEE (reference sequence). The CDR3 runs 16 residues. The V gene end was trimmed by 2 bases and the J gene end by 2 bases; junction bases not matched to a gene: 5. The CDR3 DNA reads TGTGCCAGCAGCTTTAACCCAGGGGGCAACACCGGGGAGCTGTTTTTT. It yields the protein CASSFNPGGNTGELFF.

This clone was recorded a few times. This chain uses TRBV7-2 with TRBJ1-2; D ambiguous. There are 14 residues in the CDR3. CDR1 is SGHTA and CDR2 is FQGNSA in the germline V gene. Trimming left V 0 bases short and J 2 bases short, with 7 bases between. The CDR3 protein is CASSLARQNYGYTF. The DNA of the CDR3 is TGTGCCAGCAGCTTAGCGCGACAAAACTATGGCTACACCTTC.

The CDR3 here is CASSGSTSGNTQYF. The CDR3 region has the DNA TGTGCCAGCAGCGGGTCGACTAGCGGCAATACGCAGTATTTT. The J gene is TRBJ2-3, the V gene TRBV9; 9 positions match TRBD2. This CDR3 comprises 14 residues. V trimming: 3 bases; J trimming: 7 bases; junction bases outside the gene matches: 6. The germline V gene has CDR1 SGDLS and CDR2 YYNGEE.

This chain links TRBV6-1 with TRBJ2-7; D not resolved. Germline-derived CDR1 and CDR2 are MNHNS and SASEGT. There are 13 residues in the CDR3. V dropped 4 bases and J dropped 3 bases, with 10 bases sitting between them. The CDR3 loop is CASSVRSVYEQYF. CDR3 DNA: TGTGCCAGCAGTGTACGGTCGGTCTACGAGCAGTACTTC.

CDR3 DNA: TGCGCCAGCAGCCAAGGACAGGGGTCCTACGAGCAGTACTTC. Translating gives CASSQGQGSYEQYF. This sequence joins TRBV4-1 and TRBJ2-7; the match to TRBD1 covers 8 bases. Germline loops: CDR1 MGHRA, CDR2 YSYEKL. This CDR3 is 14 amino acids long. The trim removed 1 base at V and 1 base at J, leaving 0 bases unmatched.

This chain joins TRBV4-3 and TRBJ1-1; D is ambiguous. This CDR3 has 12 amino acids. The germline gives CDR1 LGHNA, CDR2 YSLEER. V lost 0 bases to trimming and J lost 11 bases, with 10 bases between them. The CDR3 spells CASSQERTVAFF. As DNA, the CDR3 is TGCGCCAGCAGCCAAGAACGGACTGTTGCTTTCTTT.

The V gene is TRBV5-1, the J gene TRBJ1-1; TRBD1 is a possible D gene (5 bases). The CDR3 is made up of 18 amino acids. Germline assignment: CDR1 SGHRS and CDR2 YFSETQ. V was shortened by 3 bases and J by 3 bases, with 24 bases between the two germline ends. Here the CDR3 reads CASSYIDRPSPTHTEAFF. The CDR3 coding sequence is TGCGCCAGCAGCTATATCGACAGACCAAGTCCAACTCACACTGAAGCTTTCTTT. Full variable domain (rest looked up from reference TRBV5-1 and TRBJ1-1): KAGVTQTPRYLIKTRGQQVTLSCSPISGHRSVSWYQQTPGQGLQFLFEYFSETQRNKGNFPGRFSGRQFSNSRSEMNVSTLELGDSALYLCASSYIDRPSPTHTEAFFGQGTRLTVV.

The chain employs TRBV11-2 and TRBJ2-7; D is ambiguous. Germline CDR1 SGHAT, CDR2 FQNNGV. CDR3 length: 13 amino acids. The V and J ends lost 3 bases and 1 base respectively, with 7 bases between them. This CDR3 is CASSLRLSYEQYF. For the CDR3, the DNA is TGTGCCAGCAGCTTGCGCCTTTCCTACGAGCAGTACTTC.